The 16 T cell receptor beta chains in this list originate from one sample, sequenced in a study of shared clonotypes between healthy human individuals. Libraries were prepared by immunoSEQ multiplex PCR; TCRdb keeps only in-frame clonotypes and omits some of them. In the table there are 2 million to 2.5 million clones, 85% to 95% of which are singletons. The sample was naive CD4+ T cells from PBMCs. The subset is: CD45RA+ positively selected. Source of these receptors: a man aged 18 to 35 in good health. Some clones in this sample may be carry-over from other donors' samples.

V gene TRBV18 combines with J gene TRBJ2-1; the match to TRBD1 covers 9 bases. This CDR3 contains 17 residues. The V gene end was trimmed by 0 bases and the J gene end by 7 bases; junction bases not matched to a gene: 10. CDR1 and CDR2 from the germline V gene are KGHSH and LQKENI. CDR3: CASSPPSRDRVRNEQFF. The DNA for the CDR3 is TGTGCCAGCTCACCACCGTCTCGGGACAGGGTAAGAAATGAGCAGTTCTTC. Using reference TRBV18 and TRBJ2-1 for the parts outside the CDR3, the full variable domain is NAGVMQNPRHLVRRRGQEARLRCSPMKGHSHVYWYRQLPEEGLKFMVYLQKENIIDESGMPKERFSAEFPKEGPSILRIQQVVRGDSAAYFCASSPPSRDRVRNEQFFGPGTRLTVL.

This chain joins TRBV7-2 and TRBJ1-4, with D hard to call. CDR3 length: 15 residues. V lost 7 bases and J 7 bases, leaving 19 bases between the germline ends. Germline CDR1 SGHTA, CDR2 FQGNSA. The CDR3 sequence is CASTSPTWFGEKLFF. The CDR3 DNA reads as TGTGCCAGCACCTCCCCCACATGGTTCGGTGAAAAACTGTTTTTT.

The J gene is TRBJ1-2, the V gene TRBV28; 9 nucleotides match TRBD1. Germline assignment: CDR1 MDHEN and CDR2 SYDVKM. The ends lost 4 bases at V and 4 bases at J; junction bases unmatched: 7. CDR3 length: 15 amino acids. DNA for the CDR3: TGTGCCAGCAGTTGGACCGGACAGGGGTTCTATGGCTACACCTTC. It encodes CASSWTGQGFYGYTF.

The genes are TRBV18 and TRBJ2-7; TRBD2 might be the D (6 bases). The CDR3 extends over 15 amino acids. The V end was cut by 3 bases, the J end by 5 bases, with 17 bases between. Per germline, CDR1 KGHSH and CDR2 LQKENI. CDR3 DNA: TGTGCCAGCTCACCCATAGCGGAACCTGGGGACGAGCAGTACTTC. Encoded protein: CASSPIAEPGDEQYF.

The CDR3 nucleotides read TGCGCCAGCAGCTTGGAGAGCGGGAGAGAGACCCAGTACTTC. Protein: CASSLESGRETQYF. The V call is TRBV5-1, the J call TRBJ2-5; TRBD2 matches 8 bases. Germline values: CDR1 SGHRS, CDR2 YFSETQ. There are 14 residues in the CDR3. V shed 0 bases and J 4 bases; nucleotides not matched to a gene: 2.

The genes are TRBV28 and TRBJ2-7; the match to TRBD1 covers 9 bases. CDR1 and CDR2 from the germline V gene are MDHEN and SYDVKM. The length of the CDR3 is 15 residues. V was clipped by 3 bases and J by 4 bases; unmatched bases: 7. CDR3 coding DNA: TGTGCCAGCAGTTTTTCACAGGGGGCTAGATACGAGCAGTACTTC. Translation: CASSFSQGARYEQYF.

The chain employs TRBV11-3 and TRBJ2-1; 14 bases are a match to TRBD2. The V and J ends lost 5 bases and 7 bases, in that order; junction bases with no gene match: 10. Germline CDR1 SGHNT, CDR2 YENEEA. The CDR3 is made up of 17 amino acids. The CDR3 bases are TGTGCCAGCAGCCTGAGGGGACTAGCGGGAGAGTGGAATGAGCAGTTCTTC. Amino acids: CASSLRGLAGEWNEQFF. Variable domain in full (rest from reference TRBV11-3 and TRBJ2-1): EAGVVQSPRYKIIEKKQPVAFWCNPISGHNTLYWYLQNLGQGPELLIRYENEEAVDDSQLPKDRFSAERLKGVDSTLKIQPAELGDSAVYLCASSLRGLAGEWNEQFFGPGTRLTVL.

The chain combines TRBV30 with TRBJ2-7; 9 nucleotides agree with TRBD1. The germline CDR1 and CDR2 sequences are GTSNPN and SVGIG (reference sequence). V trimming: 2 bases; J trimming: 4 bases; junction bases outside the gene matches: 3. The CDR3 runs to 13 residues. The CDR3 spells CAWSQDRGYEQYF. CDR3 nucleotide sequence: TGTGCCTGGAGTCAAGACAGGGGGTACGAGCAGTACTTC.

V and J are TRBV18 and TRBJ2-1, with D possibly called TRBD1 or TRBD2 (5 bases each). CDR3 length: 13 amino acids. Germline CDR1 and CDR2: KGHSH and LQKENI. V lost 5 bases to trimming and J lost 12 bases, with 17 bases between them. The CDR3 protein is CASSRDGYSTQFF. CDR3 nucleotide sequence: TGTGCCAGCTCAAGGGACGGATACTCTACGCAGTTCTTC.

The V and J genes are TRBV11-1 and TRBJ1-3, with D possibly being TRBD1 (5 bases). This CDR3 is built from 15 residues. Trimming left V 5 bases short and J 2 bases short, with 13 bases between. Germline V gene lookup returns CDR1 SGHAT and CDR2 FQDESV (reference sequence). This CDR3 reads CASSPRRGPGNTIYF. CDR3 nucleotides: TGTGCCAGCAGCCCGAGGCGGGGCCCTGGAAACACCATATATTTT.

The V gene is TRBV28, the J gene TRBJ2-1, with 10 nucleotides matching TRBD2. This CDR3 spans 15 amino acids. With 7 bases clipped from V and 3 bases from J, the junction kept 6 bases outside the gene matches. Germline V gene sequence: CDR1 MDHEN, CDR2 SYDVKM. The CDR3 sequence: CASIQAGGNYNEQFF. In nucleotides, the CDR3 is TGTGCCAGCATCCAAGCGGGAGGGAACTACAATGAGCAGTTCTTC.

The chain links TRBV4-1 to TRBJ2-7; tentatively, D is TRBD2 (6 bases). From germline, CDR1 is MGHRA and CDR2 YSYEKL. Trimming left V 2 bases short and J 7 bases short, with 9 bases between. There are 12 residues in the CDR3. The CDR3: CASSQIAEEQYF. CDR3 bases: TGCGCCAGCAGCCAAATAGCGGAAGAGCAGTACTTC.

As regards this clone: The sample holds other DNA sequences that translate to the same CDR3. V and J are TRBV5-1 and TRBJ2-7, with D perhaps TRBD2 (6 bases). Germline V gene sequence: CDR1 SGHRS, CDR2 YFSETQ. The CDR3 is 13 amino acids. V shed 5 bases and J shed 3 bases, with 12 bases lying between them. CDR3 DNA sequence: TGCGCCAGCAGTCCGGGCGGGGACTACGAGCAGTACTTC. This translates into CASSPGGDYEQYF.

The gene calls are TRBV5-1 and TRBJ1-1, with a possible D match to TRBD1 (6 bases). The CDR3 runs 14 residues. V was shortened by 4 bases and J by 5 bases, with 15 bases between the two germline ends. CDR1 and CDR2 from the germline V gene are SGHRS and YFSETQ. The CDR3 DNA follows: TGCGCCAGCAGCGGCTCCAGGGGAGGGACTGAAGCTTTCTTT. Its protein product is CASSGSRGGTEAFF. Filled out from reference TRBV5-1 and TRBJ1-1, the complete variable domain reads KAGVTQTPRYLIKTRGQQVTLSCSPISGHRSVSWYQQTPGQGLQFLFEYFSETQRNKGNFPGRFSGRQFSNSRSEMNVSTLELGDSALYLCASSGSRGGTEAFFGQGTRLTVV.

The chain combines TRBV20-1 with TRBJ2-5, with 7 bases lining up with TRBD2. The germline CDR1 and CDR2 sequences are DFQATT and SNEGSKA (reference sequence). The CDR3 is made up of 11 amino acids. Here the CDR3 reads CRGGTAETQYF. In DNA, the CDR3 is TGCAGGGGAGGGACTGCAGAGACCCAGTACTTC.

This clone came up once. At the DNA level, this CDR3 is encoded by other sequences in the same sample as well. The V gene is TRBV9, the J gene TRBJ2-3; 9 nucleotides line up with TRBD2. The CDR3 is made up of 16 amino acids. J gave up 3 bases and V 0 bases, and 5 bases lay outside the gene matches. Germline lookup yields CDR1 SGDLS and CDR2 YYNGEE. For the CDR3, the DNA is TGTGCCAGCAGCGTAGTGGCGGGAGGGCCGACAGATACGCAGTATTTT. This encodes CASSVVAGGPTDTQYF.